Each of the 4 T cell receptor beta chains below was sequenced from the same sample in a study of T cells in Graves' hyperthyroidism and ophthalmopathy. RNA transcripts were the template for amplifying TCR beta CDR3 regions. A set of HTBI primers served as the primers for a first-round RT-PCR of the TCR CDR3. TCRdb itself ran the multiplex PCR reads through MiXCR, one entry per CDR3 protein. The top ten hold 40% of the sample, which has about 380,000 distinct CDR3 sequences, 15% to 20% seen once. Input material: blood. The receptor set was obtained from a man aged 18-30 years with Graves' ophthalmopathy.

This clonotype was counted between two and nine times. The chain recombines TRBV27 with TRBJ2-2, with a weak D call TRBD2 (6 bases). This CDR3 is 16 amino acids long. Germline loops: CDR1 MNHEY, CDR2 SMNVEV (reference sequence). V gave up 5 bases and J gave up 3 bases, with 16 bases separating them. The CDR3 is CASSLGLATDTGELFF. CDR3 nucleotides: TGTGCCAGCAGTCTAGGGCTAGCGACTGACACCGGGGAGCTGTTTTTT.

This rearrangement joins TRBV12-3 or TRBV12-4 to TRBJ2-2; 14 nucleotides agree with TRBD2. V lost 5 bases to trimming and J lost 6 bases; unmatched junction nucleotides: 23. CDR3 length equals 22 residues. The CDR3 loop reads CASSTTGGVTSGGASSPGELFF. CDR3 DNA: TGTGCCAGCAGTACAACAGGGGGGGTGACTAGCGGGGGGGCCTCATCCCCCGGGGAGCTGTTTTTT.

In regard to this clonotype: This may arise from a read error, as a much more abundant clone is one base away. The V gene is TRBV18, the J gene TRBJ2-5, with unresolved D. V lost 5 bases, J lost 2 bases, and 9 bases lay in between. Germline V gene lookup returns CDR1 KGHSH and CDR2 LQKENI. The CDR3 contains 13 residues. The DNA of the CDR3 is TGTGCCAGCTCAGCAGTCAGACAAGAGACCCAGTACTTC. It codes for CASSAVRQETQYF.

This clonotype has just a few counts. The chain uses TRBV6-1 and TRBJ1-2; D perhaps matches TRBD1 (6 bases). CDR1 is MNHNS and CDR2 is SASEGT in the germline V gene. V was cut by 2 bases and J by 5 bases, with 21 bases left in between. This CDR3 contains 17 residues. In nucleotides, the CDR3 is TGTGCCAGCAGTGAACAGGGGTCGTGGGCCCGGATTTATGGCTACACCTTC. Its protein product is CASSEQGSWARIYGYTF.